The sequence of this TCR beta chain was determined in a study of T cells in Graves' hyperthyroidism and ophthalmopathy (dated by TCRdb to about 2019). At the level of the whole study: Peripheral blood samples were taken at initial diagnosis, before any treatment was given. An independent validation cohort of under 20 hyperthyroidism patients and over 15 patients who later progressed to ophthalmopathy tested prospective prediction of ophthalmopathy. The study also compared thyroid tissue and blood T-cell repertoires from more than five Graves' hyperthyroidism patients. For training and testing, the 100 patients in the discovery cohort were randomly divided in a 7:3 ratio. Once sampling was done, hyperthyroidism patients were given methimazole at a starting dose of 30 mg daily, whereas ophthalmopathy patients were given high-dose intravenous methylprednisolone. According to the paper, TCR Vbeta CDR3 sequencing was carried out on about 140 peripheral blood samples, which came from under 50 ophthalmopathy, about 75 hyperthyroidism and around 17 progressor patients. TCR V-J signatures able to tell the groups apart were searched for in a discovery cohort of 90 to 100 patients, of whom 40 to 45 had Graves' ophthalmopathy and 55 to 65 had stable Graves' hyperthyroidism.

Broader findings and caveats from the paper: No statistical method was used to fix the sample size in advance, and group allocation was not hidden from the investigators. In validation, the model predicted progression to ophthalmopathy with roughly 66% sensitivity and approximately 72% specificity, a median of 6.5 months before onset. A model built on a 13 V-J signature distinguished ophthalmopathy from stable hyperthyroidism, reaching roughly 88% sensitivity and 81.08% specificity in cross-validation and 80%/75% in testing. Most expanded thyroid clonotypes (frequency above 0.001) were also detected in blood, suggesting blood repertoires may reflect thyroid immune responses.

The germline V gene (reference sequence) provides CDR1 MNHNY and CDR2 SVGAGI. Inclusive of the bounding cysteine and phenylalanine, the CDR3 is 13 residues long. The sequence is cut down to CDR3 DNA, 39 bases in frame from base 1. V sheds 0 bases and J sheds 5 bases, leaving 8 bases between their ends. Amplification of TCR beta CDR3 regions was carried out from RNA transcripts. The TCR CDR3 was subjected to a first round of RT-PCR using the HTBI primer set and the Qiagen OneStep RT-PCR kit. A second multiplex PCR round built the libraries, followed by size selection and purification. The libraries were sequenced on an Illumina HiSeq2000 using paired-end 100 bp reads. The study's own analysis went as follows. Raw data were processed with SOAPnuke, discarding reads with adapters, uncalled bases, mean Phred below 15, or no exact constant-primer or identifier match. COPE v1.2.5 was used to merge the high-quality paired reads, and each unique nucleotide sequence was defined as a clonotype. Clonotypes were aligned to IMGT TRBV, TRBD and TRBJ reference segments using MiTCR v1.1. The analysis included only V-J combinations with a frequency above 0.0001, which together covered 99.2% of the repertoires. A TCS score was defined as the ratio of F50 (clonal expansion) to E x V (chaos), with BLOSUM62-based TCRdist applied between CDR3 peptides within each V-J. Welch's t-statistics and random forest reduced roughly 500 V-J features to 10 to 15, which were used in a naive Bayes classifier (R e1071). Clones were called with MiXCR by TCRdb after fastp trimmed the public reads at Q25, and only in-frame beta chains were retained. Entries are consolidated by CDR3 protein sequence, retaining the most common genes and DNA. TCRdb, rather than the study authors, made the V and J calls. The sample table holds hundreds of thousands of distinct CDR3 sequences, of which more than 13% were seen once. The ten largest clones represent about 30% of the sample.

A patient counted as having stable Graves' hyperthyroidism if no progression to ophthalmopathy occurred over 18 months of follow-up. The hyperthyroidism patients were between 18 and 65 years old and newly diagnosed, with a disease duration of less than 2 months. Exclusion was applied to patients with uncontrolled infections, other autoimmune diseases, pregnancy or lactation. Diagnoses were based on clinical symptoms, serum thyroxine and TRAb, thyroid ultrasound and orbital computed tomography. PBMCs were separated from roughly 10 ml of fresh peripheral blood using Ficoll-Paque density gradient centrifugation. Total RNA was extracted using Trizol reagent, and RNA quality was assessed on an Agilent 2100 Bioanalyzer. This clonotype has a handful of counts. The antigen it binds to is not known. No clone much larger than this one lies a single base away; base qualities are absent.

This receptor chain uses TRBV6-6 and TRBJ2-7; TRBD1 is a possible D gene, resting on 6 matching bases. The clonotype originates from a woman in her 30s with Graves' hyperthyroidism. Sequenced material: blood. This receptor carries the CDR3 CASSYSSGDEQYF. The DNA sequence is given as TGTGCCAGCAGTTACTCTTCAGGGGACGAGCAGTACTTC.